This T cell receptor (beta chain) was captured in a study of cytomegalovirus exposure and HLA in healthy donors. Whole-study context: It was reported in a later analysis that the same platform had been used for the approximately 120 validation repertoires as for the 550 to 700 first-cohort repertoires.

Study-level points and caveats: Cytomegalovirus association was listed for around 180 TCR beta chains.

Points on this clone: Its antigen is not known.

The length of the CDR3 is 14 residues. V lost 0 bases and J 4 bases, leaving 8 bases between the germline ends. Germline values: CDR1 LNHNV, CDR2 YYDKDF (reference sequence). The data were produced by immunoSEQ multiplex PCR, yet TCRdb's version contains in-frame clones alone and is incomplete. This sample has 160,000 or so clones, with more than 75% found just once. Sequenced input: PBMCs. The clonotype was recovered from a man younger than 35 in good health and CMV-seronegative. The chain employs TRBV15 and TRBJ2-3; D possibly corresponds to TRBD2 (6 bases). The CDR3 loop is CATSRDGGADTQYF. CDR3 DNA sequence: TGTGCCACCAGCAGAGATGGAGGGGCAGATACGCAGTATTTT.